This is a list of T cell receptor beta chains from one sample in a study of OX40 agonist ivuxolimab in advanced cancers. The method was immunoSEQ multiplex PCR; TCRdb's version includes in-frame clones alone and lacks a portion of them. The sample contains tens of thousands of clones, about 91% of which appear only once. This specimen consisted of CD4+ or CD8+ T cells sorted from blood, obtained in a trial of the OX40 agonist ivuxolimab. These receptors originate from an adult with an advanced solid tumor such as melanoma, head and neck, liver or kidney cancer. CDR3s include the opening cysteine and the closing phenylalanine or tryptophan. Fields, in order: clone size, D gene, J gene, V gene, CDR3 protein, CDR3 DNA. The D gene is left open where the match is weak. Expanded clones get a size class; other rows say once, few or many, or leave the size out.

>-|-|TRBJ1-2|TRBV6-5
CASSYGEGSTYGYTF
TGTGCCAGCAGTTACGGGGAGGGATCGACCTATGGCTACACCTTC
>-|-|TRBJ2-3|TRBV10-3
CATQGGADTQYF
TGTGCCACACAGGGCGGGGCAGATACGCAGTATTTT
>few|TRBD2|TRBJ2-5|TRBV7-2
CASSSATSGRLGTQYF
TGTGCCAGCAGCTCTGCCACTAGCGGGAGGTTGGGGACCCAGTACTTC
>few|-|TRBJ2-2|TRBV7-2
CASSRDVGGTGELFF
TGTGCCAGCAGCCGGGACGTAGGGGGCACCGGGGAGCTGTTTTTT
>few|-|TRBJ1-2|TRBV7-9
CASTRSLSRRANGYTF
TGTGCCAGCACCCGAAGCCTCTCCCGCAGGGCCAACGGCTACACCTTC
>once|TRBD2|TRBJ2-7|TRBV29-1
CSASFRGLAGRLYEQYF
TGCAGCGCCTCATTTCGCGGACTAGCGGGGAGGCTCTACGAGCAGTACTTC
>-|-|TRBJ1-1|TRBV5-4
CASSQEFSNTEAFF
TGTGCCAGCAGCCAAGAATTCTCCAACACTGAAGCTTTCTTT
>-|TRBD2|TRBJ2-5|TRBV29-1
CSVGGRALGTQYF
TGCAGCGTTGGCGGGAGGGCCCTTGGGACCCAGTACTTC
>-|-|TRBJ2-3|TRBV29-1
CSVDLASTDTQYF
TGCAGCGTTGATCTAGCAAGCACAGATACGCAGTATTTT
>once|TRBD1|TRBJ1-1|TRBV19
CASSRTGDRAFF
TGTGCCAGTAGTCGGACAGGGGACAGAGCTTTCTTT
>-|TRBD1|TRBJ2-7|TRBV10-3
CAITGQGSNEQYF
TGTGCCATAACGGGACAGGGGAGTAACGAGCAGTACTTC
>-|-|TRBJ2-2|TRBV27
CASSLKGQRYSGELFF
TGTGCCAGCAGTTTGAAAGGACAGAGGTACTCGGGGGAGCTGTTTTTT
>-|-|TRBJ2-1|TRBV5-6
CASSLLSGDEQFF
TGTGCCAGCAGCTTATTATCCGGGGATGAGCAGTTCTTC
>-|-|TRBJ2-2|TRBV27
CASSWTKNTGELFF
TGTGCCAGCAGTTGGACAAAAAACACCGGGGAGCTGTTTTTT
>-|-|TRBJ2-5|TRBV5-5
CASSLAGRETQYF
TGTGCCAGCAGCTTGGCAGGTAGAGAGACCCAGTACTTC
>-|TRBD2|TRBJ2-4|TRBV7-2
CASSPGGAAKNIQYF
TGTGCCAGCAGTCCGGGGGGGGCGGCCAAAAACATTCAGTACTTC
>-|-|TRBJ2-1|TRBV6-5
CASSWAGSNEQFF
TGTGCCAGCAGTTGGGCGGGGAGCAATGAGCAGTTCTTC
>-|-|TRBJ2-3|TRBV9
CASSVASGQLRTDTQYF
TGTGCCAGCAGCGTAGCTTCAGGGCAACTCCGCACAGATACGCAGTATTTT
>-|-|TRBJ2-7|TRBV30
CAYKDSYEQYF
TGTGCCTACAAGGACTCCTACGAGCAGTACTTC
>-|-|TRBJ2-1|TRBV7-2
CASSSVSRSPQNEQFF
TGTGCCAGCAGCTCCGTGTCTAGAAGTCCCCAGAATGAGCAGTTCTTC
>-|-|TRBJ1-2|TRBV28
CASSFSHGPNVGYGYTF
TGTGCCAGCAGTTTTTCCCACGGACCTAACGTCGGGTATGGCTACACCTTC
>-|TRBD2|TRBJ2-3|TRBV9
CASSVGVAGGIDTQYF
TGTGCCAGCAGCGTAGGGGTAGCGGGAGGGATAGATACGCAGTATTTT
>-|TRBD1|TRBJ2-1|TRBV6-1
CASRPGQGVKEQFF
TGTGCCAGCAGACCGGGACAGGGGGTCAAAGAGCAGTTCTTC
>-|-|TRBJ1-1|TRBV30
CAWSRRPSTEAFF
TGTGCCTGGAGTCGACGGCCCAGCACTGAAGCTTTCTTT
>-|TRBD2|TRBJ2-7|TRBV6-7
CASSYSNSAGTSYEQYF
TGTGCCAGCAGTTACTCGAACTCAGCGGGAACCTCCTACGAGCAGTACTTC
>-|TRBD2|TRBJ2-1|TRBV30
CAWSPSRTSGRYNEQFF
TGTGCCTGGAGTCCCTCCCGGACTAGCGGGAGGTACAATGAGCAGTTCTTC
>-|-|TRBJ1-5|TRBV19
CASSITRGSNQPQHF
TGTGCCAGTAGTATTACCAGGGGCAGCAATCAGCCCCAGCATTTT
>-|TRBD1|TRBJ1-3|TRBV7-9
CASSLGGRGHYGNTIYF
TGTGCCAGCAGCTTAGGGGGCAGGGGGCATTATGGAAACACCATATATTTT
>-|-|TRBJ1-2|TRBV10-3
CAISESSRAGNHGYTF
TGTGCCATCAGTGAGTCTTCCCGTGCAGGGAACCATGGCTACACCTTC
>-|-|TRBJ1-1|TRBV6-1
CASSAIGGNTEAFF
TGTGCCAGCAGTGCTATAGGGGGAAACACTGAAGCTTTCTTT
>-|TRBD1|TRBJ1-3|TRBV2
CASSAGTGDGNTIYF
TGTGCCAGCAGTGCCGGGACAGGGGATGGAAACACCATATATTTT
>once|-|TRBJ2-7|TRBV6-4
CASSGRDSYYEQYF
TGTGCCAGCAGTGGGAGGGACAGCTACTACGAGCAGTACTTC
>-|-|TRBJ2-3|TRBV5-1
CASSLDEAPPLTDTQYF
TGCGCCAGCAGCTTGGATGAGGCACCCCCCCTCACAGATACGCAGTATTTT
>once|-|TRBJ2-2|TRBV30
CAWSPAEHTGELFF
TGTGCCTGGAGTCCAGCGGAACACACCGGGGAGCTGTTTTTT
>-|-|TRBJ2-2|TRBV28
CASSLLMRVTGELFF
TGTGCCAGCAGTTTATTGATGAGGGTTACCGGGGAGCTGTTTTTT
>once|-|TRBJ2-1|TRBV12-1
CASSLTSGRAVARGYNEQFF
TGTGCCAGCAGCTTAACTAGCGGGAGGGCCGTGGCGCGAGGGTACAATGAGCAGTTCTTC
>once|-|TRBJ1-5|TRBV28
CASSGSAYSNQPQHF
TGTGCCAGCAGCGGATCGGCTTATAGCAATCAGCCCCAGCATTTT
>-|-|TRBJ1-6|TRBV28
CASNPATGRVNSPLHF
TGTGCCAGCAACCCGGCCACAGGGCGAGTTAATTCACCCCTCCACTTT
>once|TRBD1|TRBJ1-2|TRBV7-9
CASSDKGTGGGYGYTF
TGTGCCAGCAGTGATAAAGGGACAGGGGGAGGCTATGGCTACACCTTC
>-|TRBD2|TRBJ2-3|TRBV7-4
CASSRMAGGGDTQYF
TGTGCCAGCAGCCGTATGGCGGGAGGGGGAGATACGCAGTATTTT
>once|TRBD2|TRBJ2-7|TRBV27
CASSSYSSGSYEQYF
TGTGCCAGCAGTTCGTATTCTAGCGGATCCTACGAGCAGTACTTC